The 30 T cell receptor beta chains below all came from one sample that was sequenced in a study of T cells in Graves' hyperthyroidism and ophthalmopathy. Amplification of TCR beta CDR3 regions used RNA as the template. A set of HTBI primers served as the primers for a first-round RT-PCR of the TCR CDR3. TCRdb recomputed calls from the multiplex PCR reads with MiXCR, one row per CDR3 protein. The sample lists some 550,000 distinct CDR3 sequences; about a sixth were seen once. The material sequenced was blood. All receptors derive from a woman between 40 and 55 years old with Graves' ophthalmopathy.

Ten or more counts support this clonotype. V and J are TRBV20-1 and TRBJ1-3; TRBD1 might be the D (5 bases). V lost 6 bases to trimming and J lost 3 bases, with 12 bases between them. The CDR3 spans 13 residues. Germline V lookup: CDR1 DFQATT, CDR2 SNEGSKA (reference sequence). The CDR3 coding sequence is TGCAGTGCAACCTGGGGGGGTGGAAACACCATATATTTT. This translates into CSATWGGGNTIYF.

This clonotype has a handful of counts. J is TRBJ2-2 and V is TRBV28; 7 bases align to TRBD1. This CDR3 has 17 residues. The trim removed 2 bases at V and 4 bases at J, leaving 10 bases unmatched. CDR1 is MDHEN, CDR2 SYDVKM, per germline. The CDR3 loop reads CASSLVNPGQSTGELFF. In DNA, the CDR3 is TGTGCCAGCAGTTTAGTGAACCCGGGACAGAGCACCGGGGAGCTGTTTTTT.

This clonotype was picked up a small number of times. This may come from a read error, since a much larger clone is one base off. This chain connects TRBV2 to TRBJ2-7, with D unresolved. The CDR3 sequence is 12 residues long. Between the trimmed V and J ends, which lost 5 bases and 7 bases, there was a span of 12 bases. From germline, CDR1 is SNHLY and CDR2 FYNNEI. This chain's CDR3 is CASSLRDGEQYF. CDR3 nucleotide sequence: TGTGCCAGCAGTCTTAGAGACGGGGAGCAGTACTTC.

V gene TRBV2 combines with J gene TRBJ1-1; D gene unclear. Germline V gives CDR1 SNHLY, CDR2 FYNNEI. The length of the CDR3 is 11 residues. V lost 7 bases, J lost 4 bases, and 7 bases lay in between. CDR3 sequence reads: CASNPGTEAFF. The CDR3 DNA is TGTGCCAGCAATCCTGGCACTGAAGCTTTCTTT.

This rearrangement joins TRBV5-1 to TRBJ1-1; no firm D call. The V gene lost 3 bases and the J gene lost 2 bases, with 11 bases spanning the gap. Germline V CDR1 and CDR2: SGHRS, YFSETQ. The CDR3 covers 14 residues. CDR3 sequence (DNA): TGCGCCAGCAGCTGGGATCCAACCAACACTGAAGCTTTCTTT. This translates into CASSWDPTNTEAFF.

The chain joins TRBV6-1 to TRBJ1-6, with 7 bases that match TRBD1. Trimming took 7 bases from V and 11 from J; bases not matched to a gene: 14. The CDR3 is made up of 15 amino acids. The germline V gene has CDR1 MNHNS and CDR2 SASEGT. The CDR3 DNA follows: TGTGCCAGCACCCAAGGACAGGCCCCCGGGGCACCCCTCCACTTT. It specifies CASTQGQAPGAPLHF.

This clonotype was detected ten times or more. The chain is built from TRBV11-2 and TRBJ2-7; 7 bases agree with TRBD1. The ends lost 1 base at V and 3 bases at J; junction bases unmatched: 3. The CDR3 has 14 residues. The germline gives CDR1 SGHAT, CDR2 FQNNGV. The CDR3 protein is CASSLGQGGYEQYF. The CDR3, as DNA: TGTGCCAGCAGCTTAGGACAGGGCGGCTACGAGCAGTACTTC. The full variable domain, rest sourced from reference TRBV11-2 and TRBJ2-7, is EAGVAQSPRYKIIEKRQSVAFWCNPISGHATLYWYQQILGQGPKLLIQFQNNGVVDDSQLPKDRFSAERLKGVDSTLKIQPAKLEDSAVYLCASSLGQGGYEQYFGPGTRLTVT.

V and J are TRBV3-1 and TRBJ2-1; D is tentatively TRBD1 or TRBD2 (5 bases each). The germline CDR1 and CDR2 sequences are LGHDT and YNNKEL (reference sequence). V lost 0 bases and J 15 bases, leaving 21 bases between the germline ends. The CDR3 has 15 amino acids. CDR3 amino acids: CASSQEPGLGTRRFF. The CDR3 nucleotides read TGTGCCAGCAGCCAAGAGCCTGGCCTGGGGACGAGACGGTTCTTC.

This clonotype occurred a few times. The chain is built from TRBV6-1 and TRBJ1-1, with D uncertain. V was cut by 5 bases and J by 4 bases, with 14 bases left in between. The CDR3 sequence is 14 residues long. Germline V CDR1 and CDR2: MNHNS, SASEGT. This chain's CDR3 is CASSWTALGTEAFF. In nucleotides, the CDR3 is TGTGCCAGCAGTTGGACGGCCCTTGGCACTGAAGCTTTCTTT.

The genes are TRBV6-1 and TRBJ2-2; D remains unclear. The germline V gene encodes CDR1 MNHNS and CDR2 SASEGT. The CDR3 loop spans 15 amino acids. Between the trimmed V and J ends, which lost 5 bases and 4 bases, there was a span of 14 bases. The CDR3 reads CASSQTPLGTGELFF. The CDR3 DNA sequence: TGTGCCAGCAGTCAAACGCCACTCGGCACCGGGGAGCTGTTTTTT.

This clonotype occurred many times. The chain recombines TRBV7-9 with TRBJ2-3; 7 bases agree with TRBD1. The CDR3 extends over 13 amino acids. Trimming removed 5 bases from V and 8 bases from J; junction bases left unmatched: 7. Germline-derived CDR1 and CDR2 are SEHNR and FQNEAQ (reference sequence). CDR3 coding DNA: TGTGCCAGCAGCCCCCCAGGGGGTGGTACGCAGTATTTT. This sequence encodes CASSPPGGGTQYF.

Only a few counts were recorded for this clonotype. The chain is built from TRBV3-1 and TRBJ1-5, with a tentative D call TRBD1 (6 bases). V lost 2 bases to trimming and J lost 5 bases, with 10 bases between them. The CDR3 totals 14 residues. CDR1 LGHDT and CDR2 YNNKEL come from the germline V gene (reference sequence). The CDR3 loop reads CASSQNGGYQPQHF. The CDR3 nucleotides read TGTGCCAGCAGCCAAAATGGGGGCTATCAGCCCCAGCATTTT.

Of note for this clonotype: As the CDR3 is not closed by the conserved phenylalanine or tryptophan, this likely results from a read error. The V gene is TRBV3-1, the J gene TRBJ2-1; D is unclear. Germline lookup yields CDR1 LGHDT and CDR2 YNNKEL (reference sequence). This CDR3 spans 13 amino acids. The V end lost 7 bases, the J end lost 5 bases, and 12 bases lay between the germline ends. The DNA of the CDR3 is TGTGCCAGCAAACCGTTGAACCACAATGAGCAGTTCCTC. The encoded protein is CASKPLNHNEQFL.

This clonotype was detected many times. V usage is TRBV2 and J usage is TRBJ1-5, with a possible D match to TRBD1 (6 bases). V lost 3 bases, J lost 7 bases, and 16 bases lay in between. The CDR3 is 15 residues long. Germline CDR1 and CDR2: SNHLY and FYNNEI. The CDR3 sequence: CASSEGNLGTQPQHF. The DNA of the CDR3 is TGTGCCAGCAGTGAGGGGAACTTGGGGACACAGCCCCAGCATTTT.

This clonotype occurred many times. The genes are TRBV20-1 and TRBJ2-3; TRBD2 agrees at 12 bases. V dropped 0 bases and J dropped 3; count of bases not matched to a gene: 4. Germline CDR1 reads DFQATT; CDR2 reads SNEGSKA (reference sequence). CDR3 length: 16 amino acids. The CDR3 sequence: CSARDASGGATDTQYF. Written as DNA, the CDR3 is TGCAGTGCTAGAGATGCTAGCGGGGGGGCGACAGATACGCAGTATTTT.

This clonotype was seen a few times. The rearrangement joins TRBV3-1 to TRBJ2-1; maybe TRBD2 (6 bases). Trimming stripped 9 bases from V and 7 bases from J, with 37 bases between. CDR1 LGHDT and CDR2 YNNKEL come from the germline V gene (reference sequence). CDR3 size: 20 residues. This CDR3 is CARKPPTLLAKPSAENEQFF. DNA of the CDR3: TGTGCCAGAAAACCCCCAACCCTCCTTGCCAAGCCTAGCGCTGAAAATGAGCAGTTCTTC.

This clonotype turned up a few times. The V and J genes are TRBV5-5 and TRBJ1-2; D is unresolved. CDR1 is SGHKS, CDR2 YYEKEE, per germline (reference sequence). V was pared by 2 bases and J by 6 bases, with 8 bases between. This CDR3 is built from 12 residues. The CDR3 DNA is TGTGCCAGCAGCTTTTATGAGAATGGCTACACCTTC. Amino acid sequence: CASSFYENGYTF.

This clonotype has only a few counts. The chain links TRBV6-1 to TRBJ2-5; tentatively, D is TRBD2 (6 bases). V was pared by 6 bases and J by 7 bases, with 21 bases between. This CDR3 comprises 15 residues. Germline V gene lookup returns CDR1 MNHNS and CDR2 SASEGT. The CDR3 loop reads CASRRTGTGVGTQYF. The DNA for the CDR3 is TGTGCCAGCAGGCGAACCGGGACGGGAGTGGGGACCCAGTACTTC.

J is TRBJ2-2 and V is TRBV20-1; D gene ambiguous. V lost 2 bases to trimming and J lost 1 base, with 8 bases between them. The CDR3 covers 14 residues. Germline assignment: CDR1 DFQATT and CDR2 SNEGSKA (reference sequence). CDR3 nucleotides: TGCAGTGCTAGACTACTTTTGAACACCGGGGAGCTGTTTTTT. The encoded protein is CSARLLLNTGELFF.

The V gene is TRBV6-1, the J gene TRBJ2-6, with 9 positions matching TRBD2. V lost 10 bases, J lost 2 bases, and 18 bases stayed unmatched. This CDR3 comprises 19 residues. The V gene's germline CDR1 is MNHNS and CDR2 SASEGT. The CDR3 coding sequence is TGTGCCACCCAGGGACGTAGCGGGGGCCAGGGGCCTGGGGCCAACGTCCTGACTTTC. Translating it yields CATQGRSGGQGPGANVLTF.

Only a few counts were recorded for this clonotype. CDR3 sequence: CASSIASSLYEQYF. The CDR3 DNA sequence: TGTGCCAGTAGTATCGCGTCATCCCTCTACGAGCAGTACTTC. The chain couples TRBV19 to TRBJ2-7; D is uncertain. Germline CDR1 LNHDA, CDR2 SQIVND (reference sequence). Trimming removed 3 bases at V and 3 bases at J, with 12 bases between. The CDR3 runs to 14 residues.

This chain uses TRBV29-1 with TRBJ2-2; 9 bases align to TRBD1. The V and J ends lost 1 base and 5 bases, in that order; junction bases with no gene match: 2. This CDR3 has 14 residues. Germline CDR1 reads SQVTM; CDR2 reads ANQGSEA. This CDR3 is CSVEGTGATGELFF. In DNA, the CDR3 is TGCAGCGTTGAAGGGACAGGGGCGACCGGGGAGCTGTTTTTT.

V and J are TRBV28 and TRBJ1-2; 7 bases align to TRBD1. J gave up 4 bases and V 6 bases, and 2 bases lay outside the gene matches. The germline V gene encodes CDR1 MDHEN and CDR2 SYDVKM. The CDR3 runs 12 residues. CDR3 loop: CASRQGIYGYTF. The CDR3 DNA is TGTGCCAGCAGACAGGGGATCTATGGCTACACCTTC.

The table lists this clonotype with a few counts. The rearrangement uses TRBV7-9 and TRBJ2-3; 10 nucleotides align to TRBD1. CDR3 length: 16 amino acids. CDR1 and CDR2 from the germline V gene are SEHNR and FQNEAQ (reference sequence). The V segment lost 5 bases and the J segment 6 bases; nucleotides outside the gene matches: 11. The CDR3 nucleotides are TGTGCCAGCAGCCCTCGACAGGGGGCTATCGGGGATACGCAGTATTTT. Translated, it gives CASSPRQGAIGDTQYF. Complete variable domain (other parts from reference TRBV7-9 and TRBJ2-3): DTGVSQNPRHKITKRGQNVTFRCDPISEHNRLYWYRQTLGQGPEFLTYFQNEAQLEKSRLLSDRFSAERPKGSFSTLEIQRTEQGDSAMYLCASSPRQGAIGDTQYFGPGTRLTVL.

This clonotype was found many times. The CDR3, as DNA: TGTGCCTGGAGTGTGGACAGGAACTACGAGCAGTACTTC. It codes for CAWSVDRNYEQYF. The rearrangement links TRBV30 to TRBJ2-7, with TRBD1 matching 7 bases. This CDR3 has 13 residues. Trimming cost V 0 bases and J 3 bases; bases outside gene matches: 2. The V gene's germline CDR1 is GTSNPN and CDR2 SVGIG (reference sequence).

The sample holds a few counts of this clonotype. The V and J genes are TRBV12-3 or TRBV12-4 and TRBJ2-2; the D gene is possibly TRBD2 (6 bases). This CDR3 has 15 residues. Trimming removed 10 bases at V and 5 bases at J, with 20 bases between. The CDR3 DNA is TGTGCCATCTTAACTACCGGGAGATCAACCGGGGAGCTGTTTTTT. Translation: CAILTTGRSTGELFF.

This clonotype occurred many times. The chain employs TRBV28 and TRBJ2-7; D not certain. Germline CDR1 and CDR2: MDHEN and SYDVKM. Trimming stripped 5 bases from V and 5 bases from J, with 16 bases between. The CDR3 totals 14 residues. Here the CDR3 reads CASSLVRMGHEQYF. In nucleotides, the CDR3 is TGTGCCAGCAGTCTCGTTCGAATGGGCCACGAGCAGTACTTC.

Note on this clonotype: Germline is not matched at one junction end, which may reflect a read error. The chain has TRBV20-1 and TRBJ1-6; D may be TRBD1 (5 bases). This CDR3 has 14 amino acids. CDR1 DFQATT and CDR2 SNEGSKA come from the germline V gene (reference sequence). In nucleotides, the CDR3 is TGCAGTGCTCGAGAGGGCAGGGAGTATTCACCCCTCCACTTT. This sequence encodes CSAREGREYSPLHF.

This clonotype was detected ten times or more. The CDR3 spells CSTNGLDSYEQYF. CDR3 DNA sequence: TGCAGCACTAATGGACTAGACTCCTACGAGCAGTACTTC. The chain is built from TRBV20-1 and TRBJ2-7, with 7 bases matching TRBD2. This CDR3 comprises 13 residues. Germline assignment: CDR1 DFQATT and CDR2 SNEGSKA (reference sequence).

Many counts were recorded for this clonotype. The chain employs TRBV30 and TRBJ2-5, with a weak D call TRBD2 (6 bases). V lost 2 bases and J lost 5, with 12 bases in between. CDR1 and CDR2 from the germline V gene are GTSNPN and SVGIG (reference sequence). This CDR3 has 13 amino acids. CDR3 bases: TGTGCCTGGAGTAGAGGAGGGCGGGAGACCCAGTACTTC. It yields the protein CAWSRGGRETQYF. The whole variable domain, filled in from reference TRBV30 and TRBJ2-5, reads SQTIHQWPATLVQPVGSPLSLECTVEGTSNPNLYWYRQAAGRGLQLLFYSVGIGQISSEVPQNLSASRPQDRQFILSSKKLLLSDSGFYLCAWSRGGRETQYFGPGTRLLVL.